Reported below is one TCR beta chain. Germline CDR1 reads SQVTM; CDR2 reads ANQGSEA. The CDR3 length is 11 residues. V lost 6 bases, J lost 5 bases, and 10 bases lay in between. The data belong to a study of shared clonotypes between healthy human individuals. It was about 180 ng DNA, approximately 30,000 T cell genomes, that sorted-subset replicate PCRs used. Using immunoSEQ multiplex PCR, the repertoire was profiled, and TCRdb retains in-frame clones only, with some absent. The sample shows about 1.1 million clones, approximately 80% of them seen only once. The rearrangement links TRBV29-1 to TRBJ1-1; D call uncertain. Sequenced sample: memory CD4+ T cells from PBMCs. The sample's subset: CD45RA-negative fraction. This TCR was sampled from a man aged 18 to 35 in good health. Some clones in this sample may be carry-over from other donors' samples. CDR3 bases: TGCAGCGTGGGGAGGTATACTGAAGCTTTCTTT. Residues: CSVGRYTEAFF.